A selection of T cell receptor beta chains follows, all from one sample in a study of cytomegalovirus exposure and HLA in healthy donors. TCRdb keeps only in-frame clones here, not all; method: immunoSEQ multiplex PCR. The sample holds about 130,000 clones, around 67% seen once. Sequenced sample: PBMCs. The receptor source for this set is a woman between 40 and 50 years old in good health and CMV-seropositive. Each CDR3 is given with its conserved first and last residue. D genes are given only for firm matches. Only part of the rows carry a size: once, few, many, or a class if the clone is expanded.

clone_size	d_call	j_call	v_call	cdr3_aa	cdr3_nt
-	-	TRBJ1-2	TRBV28	CASSLAGTPRAVGYTF	TGTGCCAGCAGTTTAGCCGGGACTCCCCGAGCAGTGGGCTACACCTTC
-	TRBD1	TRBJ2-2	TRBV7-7	CASSLDSGGLNTGELFF	TGTGCTAGCAGCTTGGATTCAGGGGGCCTGAACACCGGGGAGCTGTTTTTT
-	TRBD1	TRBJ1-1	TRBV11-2	CASSWPRTGGRDTEAFF	TGTGCCAGCAGCTGGCCCCGGACAGGGGGCCGGGACACTGAAGCTTTCTTT
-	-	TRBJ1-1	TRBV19	CASRLQGFMNTEAFF	TGTGCCAGTAGGTTACAGGGCTTTATGAACACTGAAGCTTTCTTT
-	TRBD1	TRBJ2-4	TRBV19	CASSQGTGGKNIQYF	TGTGCCAGTAGTCAAGGGACAGGGGGTAAAAACATTCAGTACTTC
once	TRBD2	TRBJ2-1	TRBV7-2	CASGTIAGGNNEQFF	TGTGCCAGCGGGACGATAGCGGGAGGCAACAATGAGCAGTTCTTC
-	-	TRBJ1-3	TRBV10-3	CAISDSISAGNTIYF	TGTGCCATCAGTGACAGCATTAGCGCCGGAAACACCATATATTTT
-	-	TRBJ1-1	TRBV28	CASSLSGTTNTEAFF	TGTGCCAGCAGTTTGTCCGGGACAACAAACACTGAAGCTTTCTTT
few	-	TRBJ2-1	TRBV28	CASRQQDSSYNEQFF	TGTGCCAGCAGGCAGCAGGATAGCTCCTACAATGAGCAGTTCTTC
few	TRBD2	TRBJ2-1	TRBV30	CAWSDGTGGGYNEQFF	TGTGCCTGGAGCGACGGGACGGGAGGGGGATACAATGAGCAGTTCTTC
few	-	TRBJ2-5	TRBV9	CASSSDPYGETQYF	TGTGCCAGCAGCTCCGACCCGTACGGGGAGACCCAGTACTTC
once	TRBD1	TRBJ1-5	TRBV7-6	CASSPYTGDQPQHF	TGTGCCAGCAGCCCCTATACAGGGGATCAGCCCCAGCATTTT
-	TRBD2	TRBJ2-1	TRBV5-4	CASSRPTSGRAGSEQFF	TGTGCCAGCAGCAGGCCGACTAGCGGGAGGGCCGGGAGTGAGCAGTTCTTC
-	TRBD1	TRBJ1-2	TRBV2	CASRGTGRGGYTF	TGTGCCAGCAGGGGGACAGGCCGGGGTGGTTACACCTTC
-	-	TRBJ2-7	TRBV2	CASSEDVGGTYEQYF	TGTGCCAGCAGTGAGGATGTAGGGGGAACCTACGAGCAGTACTTC
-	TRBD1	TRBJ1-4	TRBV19	CASSTNRGAANEKLFF	TGTGCCAGTAGCACGAACAGGGGGGCGGCTAATGAAAAACTGTTTTTT
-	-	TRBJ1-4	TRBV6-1	CASSEPFLGGGTNEKLFF	TGTGCCAGCAGTGAACCCTTTCTCGGCGGAGGGACTAATGAAAAACTGTTTTTT
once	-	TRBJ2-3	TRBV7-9	CASSSESDTQYF	TGTGCCAGCAGCTCGGAGTCAGATACGCAGTATTTT
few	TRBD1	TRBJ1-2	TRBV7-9	CASSTSDRGTYGYTF	TGTGCCAGCAGCACTTCAGACAGGGGTACCTATGGCTACACCTTC
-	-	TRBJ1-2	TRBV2	CASRLGWQDGYTF	TGTGCCAGCAGGTTAGGTTGGCAGGATGGCTACACCTTC
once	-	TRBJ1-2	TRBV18	CASSPADGYTF	TGTGCCAGCTCACCGGCGGATGGCTACACCTTC
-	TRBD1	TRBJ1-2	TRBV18	CASSPGTGVKDGYTF	TGTGCCAGCTCACCGGGGACAGGGGTAAAGGATGGCTACACCTTC
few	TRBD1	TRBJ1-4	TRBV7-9	CASSYAGTGGVGKLFF	TGTGCCAGCAGCTACGCCGGGACAGGGGGCGTCGGGAAACTGTTTTTT
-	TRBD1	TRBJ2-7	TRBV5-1	CASSDPGQGYEQYF	TGCGCCAGCAGCGACCCGGGACAGGGCTACGAGCAGTACTTC
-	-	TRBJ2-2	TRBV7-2	CASSSTPRGTGELFF	TGTGCCAGCAGCTCCACCCCCCGGGGCACCGGGGAGCTGTTTTTT
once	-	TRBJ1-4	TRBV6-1	CASGRGATNEKLFF	TGTGCCAGCGGCCGGGGAGCAACTAATGAAAAACTGTTTTTT
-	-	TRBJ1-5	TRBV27	CASSARAYQPQHF	TGTGCCAGCAGCGCCAGGGCCTATCAGCCCCAGCATTTT
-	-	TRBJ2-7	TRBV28	CASSFPGEDEQYF	TGTGCCAGCAGTTTCCCAGGGGAAGACGAGCAGTACTTC
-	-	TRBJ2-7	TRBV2	CASSQTGYEQYF	TGTGCCAGCAGTCAGACAGGCTACGAGCAGTACTTC
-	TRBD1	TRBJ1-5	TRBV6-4	CASSGSRDRGANNQPQHF	TGTGCCAGCAGTGGGTCCCGGGACAGGGGCGCGAACAATCAGCCCCAGCATTTT
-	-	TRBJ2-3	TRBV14	CASSSIGTDTQYF	TGTGCCAGCAGTTCTATCGGTACAGATACGCAGTATTTT
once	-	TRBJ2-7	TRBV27	CASTQEGGNRYEQYF	TGTGCCAGCACTCAGGAGGGCGGGAACCGATACGAGCAGTACTTC